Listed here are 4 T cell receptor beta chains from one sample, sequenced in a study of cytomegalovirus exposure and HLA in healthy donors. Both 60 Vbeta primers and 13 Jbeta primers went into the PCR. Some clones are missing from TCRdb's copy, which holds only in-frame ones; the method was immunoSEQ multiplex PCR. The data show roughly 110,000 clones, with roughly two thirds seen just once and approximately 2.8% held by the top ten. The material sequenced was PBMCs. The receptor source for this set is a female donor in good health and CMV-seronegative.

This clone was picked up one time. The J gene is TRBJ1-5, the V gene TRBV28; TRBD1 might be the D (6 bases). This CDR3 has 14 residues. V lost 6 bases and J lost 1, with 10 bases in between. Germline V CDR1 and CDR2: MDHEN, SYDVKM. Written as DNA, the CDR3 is TGTGCCAGCAGATCCGGGACAAGCAATCAGCCCCAGCATTTT. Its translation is CASRSGTSNQPQHF.

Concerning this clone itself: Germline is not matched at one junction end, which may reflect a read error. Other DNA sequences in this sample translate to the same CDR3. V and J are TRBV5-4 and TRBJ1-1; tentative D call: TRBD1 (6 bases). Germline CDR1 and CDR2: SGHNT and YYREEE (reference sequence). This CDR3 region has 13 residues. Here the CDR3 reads CASSSTAGGGAFF. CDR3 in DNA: TGCGCCAGCAGCTCCACAGCGGGGGGCGGGGCTTTCTTT. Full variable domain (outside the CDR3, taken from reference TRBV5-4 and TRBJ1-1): ETGVTQSPTHLIKTRGQQVTLRCSSQSGHNTVSWYQQALGQGPQFIFQYYREEENGRGNFPPRFSGLQFPNYSSELNVNALELDDSALYLCASSSTAGGGAFFGQGTRLTVV.

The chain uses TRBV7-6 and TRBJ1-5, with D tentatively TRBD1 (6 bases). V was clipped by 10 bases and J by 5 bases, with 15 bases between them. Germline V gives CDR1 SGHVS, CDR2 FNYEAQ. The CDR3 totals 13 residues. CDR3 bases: TGTGCCACGAGCGGGGGGGCGGATCAGCCCCAGCATTTT. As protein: CATSGGADQPQHF.

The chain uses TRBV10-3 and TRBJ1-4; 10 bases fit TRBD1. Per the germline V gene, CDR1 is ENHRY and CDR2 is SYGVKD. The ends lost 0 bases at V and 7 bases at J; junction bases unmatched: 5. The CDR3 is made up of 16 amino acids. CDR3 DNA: TGTGCCATCAGTGAGTCCCACGGACAGGGGGGTGAAAAACTGTTTTTT. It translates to CAISESHGQGGEKLFF.